One TCR beta chain is described in this entry. The sample originates from a study of blood T cell repertoires in COVID-19. Background on the study: Samples of COVID-19 (acute and convalescent) were obtained from the United States, Italy and Spain.

From germline, CDR1 is SNHLY and CDR2 FYNNEI. This CDR3 comprises 15 residues. V trimming: 11 bases; J trimming: 4 bases; junction bases outside the gene matches: 15. Grouping used clinical history reported by participants in a survey and questionnaire. Those designated as exposed participants met a COVID-19 case within 2 weeks before study entry. Under the authors' procedure: Reference gene primer amplification gave estimated nucleated cell counts. The table came from immunoSEQ multiplex PCR; TCRdb's copy has only in-frame clones and leaves some out. V and J calls plus clone size are reproduced from that table; the DNA served to infer D and trimming. The repertoire includes a few hundred thousand clones, more than 85% of them detected once, and more than 0.85% sits in the top ten.

The TCR was taken from a woman in her forties who had been exposed to COVID-19. The specimen was PBMCs or T cells enriched from blood (not recorded which). This chain connects TRBV2 to TRBJ2-7; 9 bases are shared with TRBD2. The chain's CDR3 is CAGSGTSIQGYEQYF. CDR3 nucleotide sequence: TGTGCCGGCTCCGGGACTAGCATCCAGGGGTACGAGCAGTACTTC.